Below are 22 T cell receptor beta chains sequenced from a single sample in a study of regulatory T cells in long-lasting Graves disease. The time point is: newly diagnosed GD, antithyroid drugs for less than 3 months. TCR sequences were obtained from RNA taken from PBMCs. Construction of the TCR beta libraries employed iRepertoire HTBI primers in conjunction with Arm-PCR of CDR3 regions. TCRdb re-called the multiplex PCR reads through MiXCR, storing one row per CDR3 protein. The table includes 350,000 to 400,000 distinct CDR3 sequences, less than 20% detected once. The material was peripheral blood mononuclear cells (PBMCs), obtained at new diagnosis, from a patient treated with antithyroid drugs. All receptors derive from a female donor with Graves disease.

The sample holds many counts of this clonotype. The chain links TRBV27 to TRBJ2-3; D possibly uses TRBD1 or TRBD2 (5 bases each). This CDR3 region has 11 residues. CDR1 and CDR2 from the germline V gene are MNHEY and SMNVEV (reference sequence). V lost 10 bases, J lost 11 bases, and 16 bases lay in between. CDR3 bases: TGTGCCATAGAACAGAGAGGGGAGCAGTATTTT. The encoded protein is CAIEQRGEQYF.

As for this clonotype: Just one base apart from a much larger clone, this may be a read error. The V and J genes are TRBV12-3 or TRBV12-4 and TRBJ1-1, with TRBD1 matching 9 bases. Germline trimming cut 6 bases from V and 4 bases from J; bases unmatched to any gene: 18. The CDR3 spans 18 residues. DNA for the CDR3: TGTGCCAGCAGCGCCAATAAAAAGCCAGGACAGGGGACCACTGAAGCTTTCTTT. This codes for CASSANKKPGQGTTEAFF.

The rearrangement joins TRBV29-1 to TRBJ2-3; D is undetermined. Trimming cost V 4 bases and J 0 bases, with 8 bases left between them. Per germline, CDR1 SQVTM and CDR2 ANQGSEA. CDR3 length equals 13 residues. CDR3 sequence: CSVVESSTDTQYF. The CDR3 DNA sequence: TGCAGCGTTGTGGAGAGCAGCACAGATACGCAGTATTTT.

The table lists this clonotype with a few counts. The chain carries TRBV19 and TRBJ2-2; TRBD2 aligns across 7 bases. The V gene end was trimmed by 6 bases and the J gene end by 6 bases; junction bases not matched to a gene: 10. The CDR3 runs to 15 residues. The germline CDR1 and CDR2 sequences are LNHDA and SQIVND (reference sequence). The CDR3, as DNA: TGTGCCAGTAGCCAGAGGGCGGGAGACCCCGGGGAGCTGTTTTTT. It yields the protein CASSQRAGDPGELFF.

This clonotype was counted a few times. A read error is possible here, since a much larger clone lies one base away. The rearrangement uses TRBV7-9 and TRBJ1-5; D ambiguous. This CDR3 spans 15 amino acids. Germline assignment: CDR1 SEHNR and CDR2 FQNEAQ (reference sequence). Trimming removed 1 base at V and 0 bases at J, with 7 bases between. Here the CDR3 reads CASSLGLSSNQPQHF. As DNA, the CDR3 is TGTGCCAGCAGCTTAGGGCTTTCTAGCAATCAGCCCCAGCATTTT.

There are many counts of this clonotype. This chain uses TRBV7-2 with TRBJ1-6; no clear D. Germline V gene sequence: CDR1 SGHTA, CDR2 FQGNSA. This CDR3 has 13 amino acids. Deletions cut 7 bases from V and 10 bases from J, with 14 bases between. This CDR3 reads CASNLNVDSPLHF. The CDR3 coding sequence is TGTGCCAGCAACCTCAACGTAGACTCACCCCTCCACTTT.

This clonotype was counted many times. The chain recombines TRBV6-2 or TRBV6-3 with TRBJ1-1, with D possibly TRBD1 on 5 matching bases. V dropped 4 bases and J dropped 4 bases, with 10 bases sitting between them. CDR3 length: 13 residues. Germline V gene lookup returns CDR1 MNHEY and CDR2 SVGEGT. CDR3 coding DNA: TGTGCCAGCAGTTTCAGGGAGAGCACTGAAGCTTTCTTT. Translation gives CASSFRESTEAFF.

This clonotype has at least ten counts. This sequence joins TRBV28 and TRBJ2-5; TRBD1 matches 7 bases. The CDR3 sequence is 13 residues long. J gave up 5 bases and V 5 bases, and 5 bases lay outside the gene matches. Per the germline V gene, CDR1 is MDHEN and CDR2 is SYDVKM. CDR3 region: CASSLQGRETQYF. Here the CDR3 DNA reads TGTGCCAGCAGTCTACAGGGGCGTGAGACCCAGTACTTC.

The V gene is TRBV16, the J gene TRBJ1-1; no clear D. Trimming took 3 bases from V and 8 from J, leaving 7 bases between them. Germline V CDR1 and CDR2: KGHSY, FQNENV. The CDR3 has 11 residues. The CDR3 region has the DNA TGTGCCAGCAGCCACTCGACCGAAGCTTTCTTT. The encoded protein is CASSHSTEAFF.

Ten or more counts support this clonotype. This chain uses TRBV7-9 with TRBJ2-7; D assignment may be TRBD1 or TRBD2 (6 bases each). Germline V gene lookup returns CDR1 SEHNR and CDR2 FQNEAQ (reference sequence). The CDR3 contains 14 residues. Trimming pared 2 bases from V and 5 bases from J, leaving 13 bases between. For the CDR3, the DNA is TGTGCCAGCAGCTTATTGGGGGGCACGGACGAGCAGTACTTC. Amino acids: CASSLLGGTDEQYF.

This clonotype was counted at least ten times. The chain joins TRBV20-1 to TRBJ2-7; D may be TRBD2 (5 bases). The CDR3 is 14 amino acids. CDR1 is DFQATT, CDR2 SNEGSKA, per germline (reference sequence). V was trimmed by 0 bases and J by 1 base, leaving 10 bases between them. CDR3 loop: CSARDEGSSYEQYF. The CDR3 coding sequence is TGCAGTGCTAGAGATGAGGGCTCGTCCTACGAGCAGTACTTC.

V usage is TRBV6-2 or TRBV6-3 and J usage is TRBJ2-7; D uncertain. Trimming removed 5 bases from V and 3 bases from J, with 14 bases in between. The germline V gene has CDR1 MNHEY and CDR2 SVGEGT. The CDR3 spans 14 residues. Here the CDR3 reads CASSPTIHHYEQYF. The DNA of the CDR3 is TGTGCCAGCAGTCCAACGATACACCACTACGAGCAGTACTTC.

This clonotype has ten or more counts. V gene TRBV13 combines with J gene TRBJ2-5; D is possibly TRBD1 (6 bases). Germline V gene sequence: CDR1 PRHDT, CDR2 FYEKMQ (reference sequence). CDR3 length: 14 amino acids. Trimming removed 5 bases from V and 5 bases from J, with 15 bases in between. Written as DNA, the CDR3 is TGTGCCAGCAGCACCCGACAGGCCGGGGAGACCCAGTACTTC. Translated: CASSTRQAGETQYF.

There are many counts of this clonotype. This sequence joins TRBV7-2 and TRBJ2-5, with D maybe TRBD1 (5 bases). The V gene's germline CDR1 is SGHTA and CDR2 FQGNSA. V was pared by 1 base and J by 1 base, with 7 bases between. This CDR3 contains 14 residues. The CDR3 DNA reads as TGTGCCAGCAGCTTAGTTACAGGCCAAGAGACCCAGTACTTC. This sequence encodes CASSLVTGQETQYF.

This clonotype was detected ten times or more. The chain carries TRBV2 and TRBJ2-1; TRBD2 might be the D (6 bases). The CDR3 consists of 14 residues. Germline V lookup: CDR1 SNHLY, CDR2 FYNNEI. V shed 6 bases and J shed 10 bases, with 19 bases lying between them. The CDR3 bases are TGTGCCAGCAGCAGCATCGTTGAGCTAGCGGAGCAGTTCTTC. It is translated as CASSSIVELAEQFF.

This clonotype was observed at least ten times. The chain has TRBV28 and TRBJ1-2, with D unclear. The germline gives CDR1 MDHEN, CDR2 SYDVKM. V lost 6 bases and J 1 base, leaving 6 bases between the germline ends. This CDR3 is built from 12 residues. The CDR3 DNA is TGTGCCAGCAGCCCGGGTAACTATGGCTACACCTTC. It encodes CASSPGNYGYTF.

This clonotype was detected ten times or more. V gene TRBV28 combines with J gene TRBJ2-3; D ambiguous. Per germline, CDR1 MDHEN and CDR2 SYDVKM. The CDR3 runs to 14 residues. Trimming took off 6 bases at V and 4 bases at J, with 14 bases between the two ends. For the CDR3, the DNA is TGTGCCAGCAGCCGAATTGACTCTTCAGATACGCAGTATTTT. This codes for CASSRIDSSDTQYF.

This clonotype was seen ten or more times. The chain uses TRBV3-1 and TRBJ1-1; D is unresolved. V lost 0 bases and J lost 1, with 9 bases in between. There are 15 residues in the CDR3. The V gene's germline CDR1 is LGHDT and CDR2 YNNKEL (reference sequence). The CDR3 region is CASSQDPAPNTEAFF. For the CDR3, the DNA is TGTGCCAGCAGCCAAGATCCCGCTCCGAACACTGAAGCTTTCTTT. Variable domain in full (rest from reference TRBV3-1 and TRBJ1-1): DTAVSQTPKYLVTQMGNDKSIKCEQNLGHDTMYWYKQDSKKFLKIMFSYNNKELIINETVPNRFSPKSPDKAHLNLHINSLELGDSAVYFCASSQDPAPNTEAFFGQGTRLTVV.

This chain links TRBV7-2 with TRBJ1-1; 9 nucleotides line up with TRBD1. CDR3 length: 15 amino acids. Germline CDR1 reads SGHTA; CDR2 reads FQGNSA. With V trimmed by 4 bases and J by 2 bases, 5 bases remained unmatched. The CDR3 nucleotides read TGTGCCAGCAGCTCCGGGACAGGGTTCAACACTGAAGCTTTCTTT. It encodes CASSSGTGFNTEAFF.

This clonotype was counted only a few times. As DNA, the CDR3 is TGTGCCAGCAGACGGACCTTCTACGAGCAGTACTTC. Protein: CASRRTFYEQYF. The chain carries TRBV28 and TRBJ2-7, with D unresolved. In germline, CDR1 is MDHEN, CDR2 SYDVKM. The ends were cut back, 6 bases at V and 3 bases at J, with 9 bases in the middle. CDR3 size: 12 residues.

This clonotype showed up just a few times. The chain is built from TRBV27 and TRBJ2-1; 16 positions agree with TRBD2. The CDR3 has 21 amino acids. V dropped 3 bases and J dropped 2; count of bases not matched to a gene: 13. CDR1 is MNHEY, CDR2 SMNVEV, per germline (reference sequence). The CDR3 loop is CASSFPTPGLAGGRTYNEQFF. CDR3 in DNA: TGTGCCAGCAGTTTCCCTACACCGGGACTAGCGGGGGGGCGGACCTACAATGAGCAGTTCTTC.

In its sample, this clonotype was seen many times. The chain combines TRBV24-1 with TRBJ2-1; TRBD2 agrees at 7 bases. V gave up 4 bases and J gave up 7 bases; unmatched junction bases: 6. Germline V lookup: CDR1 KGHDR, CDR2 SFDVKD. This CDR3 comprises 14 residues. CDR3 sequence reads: CATSEGAGSNEQFF. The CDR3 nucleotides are TGTGCCACCAGTGAGGGAGCGGGATCGAATGAGCAGTTCTTC.